This T cell receptor beta chain was retrieved from a study of cytomegalovirus exposure and HLA in healthy donors (dated by TCRdb to 2015 to 2018). Study-wide context: In an earlier analysis of 587 of the donors, 250 to 350 Gb of sequence data and some 100 million unique TCR beta sequences from about 179 million T cells were reported. About 300 gigabases of sequencing data and approximately 85 million unique TCR sequences were included in an early release covering over 600 HLA-typed donors. HLA typing included class I and class II loci at four-digit resolution. Roughly five DR-DQ haplotypes were handled as single units for association and clustering, since linkage in the cohort was strong. The genetic ancestry cluster associated with self-reported Caucasian donors included approximately 85% of the roughly 390 genotyped donors. Among around 400 genotyped donors of the cohort, an average of around 240,000 unique TCR beta nucleotide sequences were sequenced per donor, around a sixth of them non-productive. Donor age, sex, ethnicity and CMV serostatus were compiled together with the repertoire data. A separate validation cohort of 100 to 150 different subjects was used in addition to the 666-subject first cohort. To decide whether each TCR beta V gene segment behaved as functional or pseudogenic, an earlier analysis of approximately 600 of the donors relied on high-throughput TCR beta sequencing. Using immunosequencing, the study profiled T cell repertoires from about 620 subjects and related those repertoires to cytomegalovirus serostatus. The study aimed to test whether cataloging public T cell receptors could reveal signatures of past pathogen exposure. To predict cytomegalovirus infection status, the study combined high-throughput TCR immunosequencing, statistical association of individual TCRs with disease status, and machine learning. In a later genetic analysis, genome-wide SNP genotypes for about 55% of the roughly 700 donors were used, and that subset was treated as a discovery cohort. In the later analysis, no new phenotypic data were used to find candidate immune exposures; instead, reliance was placed on TCR beta sequences and their occurrence across donors. Every repertoire in the discovery cohort had been generated on one and the same sequencing platform. Typing coverage varied by locus: about 629-640 donors for A, B, C, DRB1 and DQB1; under 550 for DQA1; approximately 570 for DPA1; roughly 450 for DPB1. In a later analysis, previously published TCR beta repertoires from 550 to 700 donors were re-analyzed and high-resolution HLA genotyping was added so that TCR occurrence patterns could be studied. Study-wide findings and limitations: A later analysis found that HLA-associated TCR beta chains were more clonally expanded and had lower generation probabilities than equally common non-associated chains. Assigning TCR associations to individual alleles was difficult when HLA alleles, especially DR and DQ, strongly co-occurred. In a later analysis, most CMV-associated TCR beta chains were found to appear HLA-restricted, with HLA associations seemingly driven largely by CMV exposure. In vitro tests confirmed that a few of the cytomegalovirus-associated TCR beta chains recognize cytomegalovirus antigens. The presence/absence analyses assumed that sequencing depth was roughly uniform across donors, and that assumption may not be true. In a later genetic analysis, a missense DCLRE1C variant was associated with V-gene and J-gene trimming of TCR beta chains, and the association was replicated in an independent cohort. The study listed 164 TCR beta chains as associated with cytomegalovirus. Some IMGT-functional V segments, including TRBV6-2 and TRBV6-3, could not be distinguished by the 87-base-pair reads and were therefore excluded. A further reported finding was that TCR beta sequences accurately predicted the HLA-A and HLA-B alleles for most subjects in the first cohort. Immune exposure information for the cohort was limited to CMV serostatus. Because counts were too low, fewer than 20 rarely observed V segments, including chromosome 9 orphons, were excluded from the earlier analysis of a few hundred of the donors. In a later analysis, several top co-occurrence clusters were reported to appear linked to parvovirus B19, influenza, CMV and Epstein-Barr virus. An earlier analysis of around 540 of the donors showed that most TCR beta V segments appeared in productive rearrangements either about 87% or about 30% of the time, which broadly matched IMGT annotations. Across donors, most TCR sequences were observed very rarely, whereas some public TCRs were present in many individuals. In a later analysis, TCR association rates were found to vary across HLA loci, with the most associated TCRs seen for DRB1 alleles and the fewest for HLA-C alleles. It was suggested by the authors that the approach could potentially be generalized to other disease states and immunological phenotypes. A later genetic analysis reported fewer N-insertions in productive TCRs among donors in an Asian-associated ancestry cluster than the roughly 700-donor mean. A cluster of highly shared sequence variants was judged likely to be a technical artifact of the sequencing pipeline. The cohort was sequenced for TCR beta chains only, and without alpha or paired-chain data the features that could be detected were limited. HLA typing was unavailable for some donors at each locus, so association tests used only the typed subset. Correlated functional status among segregating V segments might be attributable to linkage disequilibrium, but an unknown experimental factor could not be ruled out. At a false discovery rate of 0.05, a later analysis linked around 15,000 TCR beta sequences to specific HLA alleles. In both the original and validation cohorts, the classifier was reported to diagnose cytomegalovirus status with high specificity and sensitivity.

Remarks on this clone: What this receptor recognizes is not known. Per-base quality was not reported, and no clone a single base away is much larger than it.

Libraries were prepared through the immunoSEQ multiplex PCR assay. For the multiplex PCR, a mixture combining 60 forward primers for TCR Vbeta segments and 13 reverse primers for TCR Jbeta segments was used. The CDR3 region of rearranged TCR beta genes was amplified from genomic DNA with a multiplex PCR assay. The amplified TCR beta libraries were sequenced on the Illumina HiSeq System as 87-base-pair reads. The study's own analysis went as follows. In a later analysis, approximately 74 million unique TCR beta chains were counted across the roughly 670 repertoires, and roughly 11 million of these chains were shared by at least two donors. To remove PCR and sequencing errors, raw reads were error-corrected and collapsed into unique sequences using a nearest-neighbor algorithm that merged closely related sequences. To assign V, D and J gene segments, CDR3 sequences were aligned to IMGT reference sequences. Each retained sequence needed at least a six-nucleotide match to both a V gene segment and a J gene segment. Rearrangements were classified as productive when the CDR3 lacked stop codons and remained in frame with V and J, and all other rearrangements were classified as non-productive. Following IMGT convention, CDR3 was defined as the stretch from the second conserved V-encoded cysteine up to the conserved J-encoded phenylalanine. The earlier analysis of fewer than 750 of the donors excluded sequences that lacked an unambiguous match to a single V gene segment. An earlier analysis of about 590 of the donors classified V segments as functional when productive rearrangements were above 56.7% and as segregating when the standard deviation between donors was above 5%. A statistical classification framework was developed to diagnose cytomegalovirus status using the catalog of TCR beta chain sequences. A later analysis assigned V and J genes by comparing TCR nucleotide sequences with IMGT/GENE-DB human TR gene sequences. The TCRdist pipeline was used in a later analysis to assign CDR3 sequences and most-parsimonious VDJ recombination scenarios. In a later analysis, each TCR beta chain was defined by its CDR3 amino acid sequence together with its V-gene family, and reads without a unique V-gene family were excluded. In a later analysis, 450 to 600 highly shared, low-generation-probability nucleotide sequences were removed to address suspected cross-contamination and a sequencing artifact. In a later analysis, a clonal expansion index for each public chain was calculated from normalized within-repertoire ranks of inferred template counts. Generation probabilities in a later analysis came from a VDJ recombination model fitted to out-of-frame rearrangements, and those results were checked against IGoR. A later analysis scored TCR-TCR, TCR-HLA and TCR-CMV co-occurrence with hypergeometric tests, applying a repertoire-size bias correction to TCR pairs. To estimate false discovery rates, a later analysis permuted the HLA or CMV assignments 20 times. In a later analysis, co-occurring TCRs were grouped with DBSCAN, and TCRdist sequence similarity was added when clustering was performed within HLA-allele-positive subsets. Repertoires with fewer than 30,000 or more than 120,000 public chains, plus five repertoires with anomalous nucleotide sharing, were excluded from co-occurrence clustering. The table comes from immuneACCESS by way of TCRdb, which keeps in-frame sequences with V and J called. Part of the clones is missing from these tables; in studies checked, under half for an unresolved V gene and the rest for unknown reasons. The V and J calls and the clone size are those of that table, but D and trimming were determined from the DNA. This sample holds approximately 180,000 clones; approximately 80% were observed only once. Of the sample, about 2.2% is held by the ten largest clones.

The cohort was made up of around 720 healthy bone marrow donors. At the time of sampling, every cohort member was nominally healthy, though immune exposures that went unrecorded were likely present. The donor tested CMV seronegative, placing the donor among the approximately 360 seronegative members of the cohort. Every donor gave a peripheral blood sample, and the peripheral blood mononuclear cells from that sample were used for TCR beta sequencing. Genomic DNA was extracted from the blood cell samples with the Qiagen DNeasy Blood Extraction Kit. From the cysteine up to the phenylalanine, the CDR3 has a length of 16 residues. CDR3 DNA is the only sequence kept; it has 48 bases, read in frame from the first base. Taken from the germline V gene, the CDR1 and CDR2 loops are MNHEY and SVGAGI. The germline V and J ends show losses of 0 bases and 6 bases respectively, and no gene match explains 6 bases of the junction.

Sequencing used PBMCs. This TCR derives from a woman aged 25 to 39 in good health and CMV-seronegative. The chain uses TRBV6-5 and TRBJ2-1, with 9 junctional bases fitting TRBD1. CDR3 region: CASSYSMGQGINEQFF. The bases are TGTGCCAGCAGTTACTCGATGGGACAGGGAATCAATGAGCAGTTCTTC.